The sequence of this TCR beta chain was determined in a study of T cells in Graves' hyperthyroidism and ophthalmopathy. It was RNA transcripts that yielded the amplified TCR beta CDR3 regions. The study used the HTBI primer set for a first-round RT-PCR of the TCR CDR3. MiXCR, applied by TCRdb to the multiplex PCR reads, yields one record per CDR3 protein. The sample consists of about 640,000 distinct CDR3 sequences, 20% of them appearing once. This CDR3 comprises 15 residues. Trimming removed 0 bases from V and 6 bases from J; junction bases left unmatched: 7. Clinical symptoms, serum thyroxine, TRAb, thyroid ultrasound and orbital computed tomography established diagnosis. Fresh 10 ml peripheral blood yielded PBMCs. With respect to this clonotype: The target antigen is unknown.

Study-level findings and limits: Most thyroid clonotypes with frequency above 0.001 were detected in blood.

Sample: blood. This TCR was sampled from a young man with Graves' ophthalmopathy. The chain has TRBV6-7 and TRBJ1-2, with TRBD1 matching over 7 bases. TRBV6-7 has ORF status, its function being uncertain. CDR3 amino acids: CASSYSGQAVHGYTF. In DNA form, the CDR3 reads TGTGCCAGCAGTTACTCCGGACAGGCGGTCCATGGCTACACCTTC.